This TCR beta chain was identified in a study of T cells expressing NK-cell markers. Study context: Obtained from sorted CD3+CD56+NKG2C+, CD3+CD56+NKG2C- and CD3+CD56-NKG2C+ T cells were the TCR beta repertoires.

A 5'RACE template switching approach incorporating UMIs was used to make TCR beta cDNA. TCRdb re-analyzed the 5' RACE reads; it lists each CDR3 protein once, without DNA. The sample has about 440,000 distinct CDR3 sequences, and its top ten clones hold 7.3%. The sample taken for sequencing was blood T cells: a sorted CD56 or NKG2C T cell subset, CD4+ or CD8+ T cells, or bulk PBMC T cells (not recorded which). This clonotype was obtained from a woman between 18 and 70 years old in good health.

CDR3 sequence: CSVDWGRKEETQYF. V is TRBV29-1 and J is TRBJ2-5; TCRdb proposes TRBD1, but this gene call is untestable without DNA. The CDR3 has 14 amino acids. CDR1 is SQVTM, CDR2 ANQGSEA, per germline.